The 14 T cell receptor beta chains listed next were all sequenced from one sample in a study of blood T cell repertoires in COVID-19. TCRdb keeps only in-frame clones here, not all; method: immunoSEQ multiplex PCR. This sample has under 200,000 clones, with approximately 85% found just once. The sequencing input was peripheral blood. These receptors all stem from a woman of 80 years or more with acute or convalescent COVID-19.

This chain uses TRBV5-1 with TRBJ2-5; D is possibly TRBD2 (6 bases). This CDR3 comprises 15 residues. Trimming removed 0 bases at V and 4 bases at J, with 13 bases between. Looked up from germline, CDR1 is SGHRS and CDR2 is YFSETQ. The CDR3 nucleotides are TGCGCCAGCAGCTTGGAAACCGGGAGACCAGAGACCCAGTACTTC. It is translated as CASSLETGRPETQYF. Full variable domain (remainder filled in from reference TRBV5-1 and TRBJ2-5): KAGVTQTPRYLIKTRGQQVTLSCSPISGHRSVSWYQQTPGQGLQFLFEYFSETQRNKGNFPGRFSGRQFSNSRSEMNVSTLELGDSALYLCASSLETGRPETQYFGPGTRLLVL.

In this sample, this clone turned up once. The V gene is TRBV12-3 or TRBV12-4, the J gene TRBJ2-5; no firm D call. The CDR3 has 13 residues. Trimming left V 6 bases short and J 5 bases short, with 13 bases between. CDR3 nucleotide sequence: TGTGCCAGCAGATCAGAGGATCGGGAGACCCAGTACTTC. It translates to CASRSEDRETQYF.

The gene calls are TRBV6-5 and TRBJ2-5, with 7 bases aligning to TRBD2. V was pared by 4 bases and J by 1 base, with 9 bases of the junction left unmatched. CDR3 size: 16 residues. Germline V gene sequence: CDR1 MNHEY, CDR2 SVGAGI. For the CDR3, the DNA is TGTGCCAGCAGTTCCTTAGCGGGTCCAGTCCAAGAGACCCAGTACTTC. Its translation: CASSSLAGPVQETQYF.

The chain recombines TRBV15 with TRBJ1-2; TRBD1 matches 8 bases. The CDR3 consists of 15 residues. Germline V CDR1 and CDR2: LNHNV, YYDKDF (reference sequence). Trimming removed 0 bases from V and 7 bases from J; junction bases left unmatched: 7. The CDR3 nucleotides read TGTGCCACCAGCAGAGAAACAGGGGGTGCCCTTGGCTACACCTTC. It is translated as CATSRETGGALGYTF.

V and J are TRBV29-1 and TRBJ2-3; 7 bases are a match to TRBD2. The germline CDR1 and CDR2 sequences are SQVTM and ANQGSEA. This CDR3 comprises 12 residues. The CDR3 region is CTAGAQQDTQYF. DNA of the CDR3: TGCACCGCGGGAGCGCAACAAGATACGCAGTATTTT.

The chain employs TRBV9 and TRBJ1-4; TRBD1 matches 8 bases. Germline values: CDR1 SGDLS, CDR2 YYNGEE. The CDR3 length is 14 residues. Trimming cost V 0 bases and J 7 bases; bases outside gene matches: 2. CDR3 sequence (DNA): TGTGCCAGCAGCGTAGCAGGGGGCGCTGAAAAACTGTTTTTT. Its protein product is CASSVAGGAEKLFF.

The gene calls are TRBV6-2 or TRBV6-3 and TRBJ2-1; 10 bases agree with TRBD1. CDR3 size: 20 residues. J gave up 6 bases and V 0 bases, and 17 bases lay outside the gene matches. Germline V gene lookup returns CDR1 MNHEY and CDR2 SVGEGT. The CDR3 bases are TGTGCCAGCAGTTACTCCAGACAGGGGGCGGTTTTGGTTGGAGGCAATGAGCAGTTCTTC. Its translation: CASSYSRQGAVLVGGNEQFF.

The chain recombines TRBV18 with TRBJ2-2; 14 bases are shared with TRBD2. V lost 0 bases to trimming and J lost 6 bases; unmatched junction nucleotides: 3. CDR1 is KGHSH and CDR2 is LQKENI in the germline V gene. The CDR3 totals 17 residues. The CDR3 protein is CASSPPGLAGVAGELFF. The DNA for the CDR3 is TGTGCCAGCTCACCACCGGGACTAGCGGGAGTGGCCGGGGAGCTGTTTTTT.

This clone was picked up a small number of times. The chain combines TRBV2 with TRBJ2-3, with 7 bases matching TRBD2. The CDR3 is 17 residues long. Germline assignment: CDR1 SNHLY and CDR2 FYNNEI. V trimming: 7 bases; J trimming: 0 bases; junction bases outside the gene matches: 13. The CDR3 nucleotides read TGTGCCAGCACCGCCCCCCCTAGCGGTCTAAGCACAGATACGCAGTATTTT. Encoded protein: CASTAPPSGLSTDTQYF.

The chain carries TRBV9 and TRBJ1-4, with 9 bases matching TRBD1. The CDR3 has 14 amino acids. CDR1 and CDR2 (germline): SGDLS, YYNGEE. V lost 5 bases, J lost 8 bases, and 7 bases stayed unmatched. The CDR3 loop reads CASSPGQGREKLFF. CDR3 sequence (DNA): TGTGCCAGCAGTCCGGGACAGGGAAGGGAAAAACTGTTTTTT.

The CDR3 here is CATSSEQGYSYNSPLHF. CDR3 DNA sequence: TGTGCCACCAGCAGCGAACAGGGGTACTCTTATAATTCACCCCTCCACTTT. V usage is TRBV15 and J usage is TRBJ1-6; 7 bases are shared with TRBD1. Germline V gene sequence: CDR1 LNHNV, CDR2 YYDKDF (reference sequence). The CDR3 sequence is 17 residues long. After removal of 3 bases from V and 4 bases from J, the junction contained 9 bases not matched to a gene.

This chain links TRBV4-3 with TRBJ1-6; tentative D call: TRBD1 (5 bases). The CDR3 spans 15 residues. Per the germline V gene, CDR1 is LGHNA and CDR2 is YSLEER. V gave up 4 bases and J gave up 9 bases, with 16 bases separating them. The CDR3, as DNA: TGCGCCAGCAGCCCGGCGGGGGGGATAATTTCACCCCTCCACTTT. Its protein product is CASSPAGGIISPLHF.

The chain links TRBV5-8 to TRBJ1-5; no reliable D call. The germline CDR1 and CDR2 sequences are SGHTS and YDEGEE. The CDR3 totals 15 residues. With 0 bases removed from V and 0 bases from J, the gap between germline ends came to 7 bases. The CDR3 region is CASSLVTYSNQPQHF. CDR3 nucleotide sequence: TGTGCCAGCAGCTTGGTCACTTATAGCAATCAGCCCCAGCATTTT.

The rearrangement uses TRBV4-1 and TRBJ2-6, with 9 bases aligning to TRBD1. The germline V gene encodes CDR1 MGHRA and CDR2 YSYEKL. The V gene end was trimmed by 0 bases and the J gene end by 1 base; junction bases not matched to a gene: 10. The CDR3 sequence is 20 residues long. The CDR3 spells CASSQDSRTGALSGANVLTF. The CDR3 nucleotides are TGCGCCAGCAGCCAAGATTCAAGGACAGGGGCTCTTTCTGGGGCCAACGTCCTGACTTTC.